The clone carrying this T cell receptor (beta chain) was counted only a few times. Method: immunoSEQ multiplex PCR; TCRdb's copy keeps in-frame clones and lacks some. The sample lists approximately 70,000 clones; 83% were seen once. This CDR3 region has 14 residues. The ends were cut back, 5 bases at V and 0 bases at J, with 10 bases in the middle. CDR1 is SNHLY and CDR2 is FYNNEI in the germline V gene. This specimen comes from a study of control samples from healthy donors and cancer patients. What was sequenced was blood. This sequence joins TRBV2 and TRBJ1-1; D remains ambiguous. The sequence was obtained from a man in his sixties in good health. The CDR3 nucleotides are TGTGCCAGCAGTCAGACGATGATGAACACTGAAGCTTTCTTT. Amino acids: CASSQTMMNTEAFF.